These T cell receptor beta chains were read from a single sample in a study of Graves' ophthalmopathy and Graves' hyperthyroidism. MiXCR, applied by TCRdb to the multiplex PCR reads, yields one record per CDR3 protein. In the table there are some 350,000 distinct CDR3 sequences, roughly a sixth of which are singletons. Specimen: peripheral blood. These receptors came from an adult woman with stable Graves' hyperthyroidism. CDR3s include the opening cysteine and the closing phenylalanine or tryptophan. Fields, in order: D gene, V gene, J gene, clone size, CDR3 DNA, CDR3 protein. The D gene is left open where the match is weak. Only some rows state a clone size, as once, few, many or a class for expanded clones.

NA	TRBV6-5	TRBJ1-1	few	TGTGCCAGCTGGAATACTGAAGCTTTCTTT	CASWNTEAFF
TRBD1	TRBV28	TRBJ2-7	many	TGTGCCAGCAGTGGACAGGACTCCTACGAGCAGTACTTC	CASSGQDSYEQYF
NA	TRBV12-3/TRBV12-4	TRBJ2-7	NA	TGTGCCAGCAGTCCTGGGCGGGCCTCCTACGAGCAGTACTTC	CASSPGRASYEQYF
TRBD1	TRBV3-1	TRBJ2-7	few	TGTGCCAGCAGCCCACAACAGGGGGAGAAGCAGTACTTC	CASSPQQGEKQYF
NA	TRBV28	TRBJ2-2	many	TGTGCCAGCAGTTTATACCCCGAGGGGTACACCGGGGAGCTGTTTTTT	CASSLYPEGYTGELFF
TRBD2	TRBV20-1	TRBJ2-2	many	TGCAGTGCTAGGTATAGCGGGAGTGTCACCGGGGAGCTGTTTTTT	CSARYSGSVTGELFF
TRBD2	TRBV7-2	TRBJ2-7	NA	TGTGCCAGCAGTGTTAGCGGGGTCGAGCAGTACTTC	CASSVSGVEQYF
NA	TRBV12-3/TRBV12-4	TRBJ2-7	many	TGTGCCAGCAGTTTTACAAACTCCTACGAGCAGTACTTC	CASSFTNSYEQYF
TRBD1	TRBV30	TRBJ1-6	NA	TGTGGCTGGGCCGACAGGGTGAATTCACCCCTTCACTTT	CGWADRVNSPLHF
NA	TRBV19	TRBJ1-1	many	TGTGCCAGTACCGATGGGGTAAATGCTGAAGCTTTCTTT	CASTDGVNAEAFF
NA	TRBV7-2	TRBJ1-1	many	TGTGCCAGCAGCTTAGCTCAAAGGGGAGCTTTCTTT	CASSLAQRGAFF
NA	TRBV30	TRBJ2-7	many	TGTGCCTGGAGCGACCTCTGGGGATTAGAGCAGTACTTC	CAWSDLWGLEQYF
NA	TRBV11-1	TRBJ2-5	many	TGTGCCAGCAGCGCCTCCGGGACTCCCTGGGCACAGAAGCGAGAGACCCAGTACTTC	CASSASGTPWAQKRETQYF
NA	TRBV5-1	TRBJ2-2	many	TGCGCCAGCAGCCCGGATTTAGGACGCGCGAACACCGGGGAGCTGTTTTTT	CASSPDLGRANTGELFF
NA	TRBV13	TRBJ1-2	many	TGTGCCAGCAGCTTACGAGTCAGGGCTAACTATGGCTACACCTTC	CASSLRVRANYGYTF
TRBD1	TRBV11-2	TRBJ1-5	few	TGTGCCAGCAGCTGGGGACAGAATCAGCCCCAGCATTTT	CASSWGQNQPQHF
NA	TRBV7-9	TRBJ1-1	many	TGTGCCAGCATCCCGGAGGGGGGCACTGAAGCTTTCTTT	CASIPEGGTEAFF
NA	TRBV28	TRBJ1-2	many	TGTGCCAGCAGTTCTCCCTCTCATACTCCAGGTCAATCGGCGAGCTATGGCTACACCTTC	CASSSPSHTPGQSASYGYTF
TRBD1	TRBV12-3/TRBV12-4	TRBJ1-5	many	TGTGCCAGCAGTCCGACAGGGGTGCGTCAGCCCCAGCATTTT	CASSPTGVRQPQHF
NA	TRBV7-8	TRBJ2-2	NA	TGTACCAGCAGACCTTGGGGGGACACCGGGGAGCTGTTTTTT	CTSRPWGDTGELFF
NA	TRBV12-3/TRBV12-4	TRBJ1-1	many	TGTGCCAGCAGTTATCAGGGAGGGGACACTGAAGCTTTCTTT	CASSYQGGDTEAFF
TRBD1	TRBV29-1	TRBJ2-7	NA	TGCAGCGTCCGCCTAGGTGACAGGGGATCCTACGAGCAGTACTTC	CSVRLGDRGSYEQYF
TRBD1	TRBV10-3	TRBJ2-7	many	TGTGCCATCAGTGTATGGACAGGGGGGGGCGAGCAGTACTTC	CAISVWTGGGEQYF
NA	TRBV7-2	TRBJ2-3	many	TGTGCCAGCAGCTTCTCGAGGGATACGCAGTATTTT	CASSFSRDTQYF